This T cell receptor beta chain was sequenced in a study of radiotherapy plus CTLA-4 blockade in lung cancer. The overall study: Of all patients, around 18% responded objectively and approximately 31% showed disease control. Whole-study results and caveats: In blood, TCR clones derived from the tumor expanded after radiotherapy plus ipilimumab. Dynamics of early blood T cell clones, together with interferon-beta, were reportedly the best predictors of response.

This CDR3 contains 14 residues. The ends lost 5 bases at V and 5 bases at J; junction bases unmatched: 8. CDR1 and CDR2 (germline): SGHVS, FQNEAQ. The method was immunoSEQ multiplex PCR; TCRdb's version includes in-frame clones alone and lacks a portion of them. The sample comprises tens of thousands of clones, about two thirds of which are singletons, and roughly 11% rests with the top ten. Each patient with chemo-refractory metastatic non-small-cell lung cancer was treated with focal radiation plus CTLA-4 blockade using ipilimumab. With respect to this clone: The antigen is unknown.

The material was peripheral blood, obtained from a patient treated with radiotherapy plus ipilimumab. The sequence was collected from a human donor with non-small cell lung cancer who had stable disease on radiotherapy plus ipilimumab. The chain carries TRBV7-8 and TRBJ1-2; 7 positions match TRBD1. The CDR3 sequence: CASSLRQGSYGYTF. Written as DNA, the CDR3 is TGTGCCAGCAGCCTTCGACAGGGTAGTTATGGCTACACCTTC.